This TCR beta chain was recovered during a study of T cell responses to AZD1222 COVID-19 vaccine. This clone showed up just a few times. The antigen is undetermined. TCRdb's copy holds only in-frame clones and misses some; the assay was immunoSEQ multiplex PCR. The repertoire includes 150,000 or so clones, about 90% of them detected once, and 4% to 4.5% sits in the top ten. The CDR3 is 12 residues long. Trimming took 2 bases from V and 3 from J, leaving 8 bases between them. Germline V gene lookup returns CDR1 GTSNPN and CDR2 SVGIG (reference sequence). The study's findings and limits: Clonal diversity may have been underestimated, and the donors were mostly white British, with more females than males.

The sequences come from peripheral blood, collected 28 days after the second dose of the MenACWY control vaccine. The genes are TRBV30 and TRBJ2-7; no clear D gene. The clonotype was recovered from an adult who received the MenACWY meningococcal vaccine as a control. As DNA, the CDR3 is TGTGCCTGGAGTTCCACTTACTACGAGCAGTACTTC. Translation: CAWSSTYYEQYF. Together with reference TRBV30 and TRBJ2-7, the CDR3 gives the full variable domain: SQTIHQWPATLVQPVGSPLSLECTVEGTSNPNLYWYRQAAGRGLQLLFYSVGIGQISSEVPQNLSASRPQDRQFILSSKKLLLSDSGFYLCAWSSTYYEQYFGPGTRLTVT.